The T cell receptor beta chain under discussion was sequenced for a study of response to subunit inactivated influenza vaccine listed by TCRdb under 2018. About the investigation overall: The study used deep quantitative T cell receptor repertoire profiling to track responses to a trivalent subunit inactivated influenza vaccine.

On the study overall, not on this receptor specifically: The authors suggested that each seasonal influenza vaccination may recruit only a limited number of new T cells.

Library prep was done by RT-PCR. The sample was run on an Illumina HiSeq 2500. TCRdb reran the public reads through fastp at Q25 and MiXCR, keeping productive beta chains. Every distinct CDR3 protein forms one entry, paired with its most common genes and DNA. The sample data list 800,000 or so distinct CDR3 sequences, and roughly 20% of these were observed just once. Jointly, the top ten make up 9.5% to 13% of the sample. This clonotype was counted between two and nine times. Its binding antigen is unknown. Base qualities were left out, and no much larger clone turns up one base away. Including cysteine and phenylalanine, the CDR3 has 15 amino acids. The CDR3 DNA has 45 bases and is translated from base 1. For this chain, trimming is 6 bases at the V end and 2 bases at the J end, and the number of junction bases without a gene match is 10. CDR1 and CDR2 are drawn from the germline V gene (reference sequence): DFQATT, SNEGSKA.

This chain joins TRBV20-1 to TRBJ1-5; the central 7 bases match TRBD1. The sample here was PBMCs from blood, taken roughly 5 days after vaccination. This receptor was identified in a man aged 50 or older who received an inactivated influenza vaccine. Donor details come from another sample of the same person, matched by shared clones. The CDR3 in this case is CSAQYRGLGNQPQHF. At the DNA level, the sequence is TGCAGTGCGCAATACAGGGGCTTGGGCAATCAGCCCCAGCATTTT.